The 4 T cell receptor beta chains listed next were all sequenced from one sample in a study of blood T cell repertoires in COVID-19. Generated by immunoSEQ multiplex PCR, the TCRdb table keeps only in-frame clones and is missing some. The repertoire consists of 110,000 or so clones, with around 83% occurring once and the leading ten covering approximately 5%. Sequencing was performed on peripheral blood. These receptors came from a woman in her sixties or seventies with COVID-19, enrolled during active disease.

Of note for this clone: Other DNA sequences in this specimen translate into the identical CDR3. The rearrangement links TRBV5-1 to TRBJ1-5; 7 bases line up with TRBD1. With V trimmed by 0 bases and J by 2 bases, 2 bases remained unmatched. The CDR3 covers 15 residues. Germline V CDR1 and CDR2: SGHRS, YFSETQ. CDR3 nucleotide sequence: TGCGCCAGCAGCTTGGGTACAGGGGGCAATCAGCCCCAGCATTTT. Translating it yields CASSLGTGGNQPQHF.

The chain uses TRBV7-2 and TRBJ1-2, with D tentatively TRBD1 (5 bases). The germline V gene has CDR1 SGHTA and CDR2 FQGNSA. This CDR3 is built from 13 residues. V was clipped by 5 bases and J by 8 bases, with 15 bases between them. CDR3: CASSPQGGSGYTF. In DNA, the CDR3 is TGTGCCAGCAGCCCTCAGGGAGGCTCCGGCTACACCTTC. Together with reference TRBV7-2 and TRBJ1-2, the CDR3 gives the full variable domain: GAGVSQSPSNKVTEKGKDVELRCDPISGHTALYWYRQSLGQGLEFLIYFQGNSAPDKSGLPSDRFSAERTGGSVSTLTIQRTQQEDSAVYLCASSPQGGSGYTFGSGTRLTVV.

The chain joins TRBV10-3 to TRBJ2-2; a weak D match, TRBD2 (5 bases). Trimming removed 7 bases at V and 4 bases at J, with 16 bases between. The germline V gene has CDR1 ENHRY and CDR2 SYGVKD. The CDR3 runs to 15 residues. The CDR3 spells CAITRGRSSTGELFF. As DNA, the CDR3 is TGTGCCATCACGAGAGGGCGCAGTAGCACCGGGGAGCTGTTTTTT.

This rearrangement joins TRBV18 to TRBJ2-7, with 8 bases lining up with TRBD1. V shed 3 bases and J 6 bases; nucleotides not matched to a gene: 4. CDR1 and CDR2 (germline): KGHSH, LQKENI. This CDR3 contains 13 residues. The CDR3 sequence is CASSPDRDVEQYF. The CDR3 DNA sequence: TGTGCCAGCTCACCGGACAGGGACGTCGAGCAGTACTTC.